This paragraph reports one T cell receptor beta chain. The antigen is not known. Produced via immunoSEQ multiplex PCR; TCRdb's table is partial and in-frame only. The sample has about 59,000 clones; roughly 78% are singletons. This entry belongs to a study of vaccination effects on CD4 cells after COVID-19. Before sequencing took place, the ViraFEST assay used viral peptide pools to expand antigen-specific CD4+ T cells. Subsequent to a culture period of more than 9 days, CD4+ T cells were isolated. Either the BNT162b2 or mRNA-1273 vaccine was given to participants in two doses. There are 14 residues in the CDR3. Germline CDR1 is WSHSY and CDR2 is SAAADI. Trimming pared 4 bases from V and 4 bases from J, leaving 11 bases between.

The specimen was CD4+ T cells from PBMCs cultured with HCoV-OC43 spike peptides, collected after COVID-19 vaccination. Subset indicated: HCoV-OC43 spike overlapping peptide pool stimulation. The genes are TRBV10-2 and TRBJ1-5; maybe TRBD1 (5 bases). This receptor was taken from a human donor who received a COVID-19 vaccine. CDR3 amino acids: CASSVAGSNQPQHF. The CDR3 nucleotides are TGCGCCAGCAGTGTGGCAGGGAGTAATCAGCCCCAGCATTTT.